The entry below describes one T cell receptor (beta chain). Its antigen is unknown. This entry belongs to a study of response to subunit inactivated influenza vaccine. The V gene end was trimmed by 8 bases and the J gene end by 2 bases; junction bases not matched to a gene: 5. CDR3 length: 12 amino acids. The germline gives CDR1 DFQATT, CDR2 SNEGSKA (reference sequence). Overall study results and limits: T cells newly recruited by each seasonal influenza vaccination are few, the authors suggested.

Each CDR3 protein is one row after TCRdb ran MiXCR on the RT-PCR reads. Of 450,000 to 600,000 distinct CDR3 sequences listed, 15% to 20% are singletons. The receptor comes from a man between 50 and 69 years old who received an inactivated influenza vaccine. The chain joins TRBV20-1 to TRBJ2-7, with 8 bases matching TRBD1. Sequencing used CD4+ T cells sorted from PBMCs, obtained 23 to 25 months after vaccination. CDR3 sequence (DNA): TGCAGTTGTCGACAGGGGACCTACGAGCAGTACTTC. Residues: CSCRQGTYEQYF.